Listed below are T cell receptor beta chains from one sample, sequenced in a study of OX40 agonist ivuxolimab in advanced cancers. The assay was immunoSEQ multiplex PCR, and TCRdb's table has in-frame clones only and misses some. The data contain 40,000 to 50,000 clones, just under 90% of them singletons. The material sequenced was CD4+ or CD8+ T cells sorted from blood, taken in a trial of the OX40 agonist ivuxolimab. The receptors originated from an adult with an advanced solid tumor such as melanoma, head and neck, liver or kidney cancer. CDR3s leave out the opening cysteine and the closing phenylalanine or tryptophan.

>TRBV19
ASSSHRGAQKGYT
>TRBV5-1
ASSPDRTPYEQY
>TRBV25-1
ASYPETGMPDTQY
>TRBV6-1
ASSDYPGTSPLH
>TRBV2
AIPRTSGGADTQY
>TRBV2
ASTQRDGETQY
>TRBV19
ASFSGGAESNNEQF
>TRBV7-3
ASSNRRTNEKLF
>TRBV6-4
ASSPSAGGTDTQY
>TRBV28
ASSFRGANPNRETQY
>TRBV6-6
ASSYRDRVKTQY
>TRBV9
ASSVWGAQETQY
>TRBV4-2
ASSPGVADPDSTQY
>TRBV7-2
ASSLRGSSYNEQF
>TRBV28
ASSMGEIQGDLSSYNSPLH
>TRBV5-4
ASSLGQINYGYT
>TRBV2
ASRGLAGSDNEQF
>TRBV2
ASLVSPNTEAF
>TRBV9
ASIVKDRRVNQPQH
>TRBV27
ASSPLTRTDTDTQY
>TRBV5-4
ASSLAGRGQTNEKLF
>TRBV5-1
ASSLGAGEQPQH
>TRBV5-6
ASDRGRTGELF
>TRBV19
ASSIQGADYGYT
>TRBV12-5
ASGPPAGGEQF
>TRBV5-4
ASSSYRGPMGEQY
>TRBV20-1
SARMGETQY
>TRBV11-2
ASSASQGFEQY
>TRBV10-3
AISEPPGTKRYEQY
>TRBV4-2
ASSQDQGSYSYEQY
>TRBV5-5
ASSLSVYNEQF
>TRBV7-8
ASSPSSAKLNTEAF
>TRBV9
ASSVTTENTEAF
>TRBV28
ASRIGGTLGKLF
>TRBV7-9
ASSSDRVSGNTIY
>TRBV7-6
ASSSRNEQF
>TRBV28
ASIRTGEGYT
>TRBV19
ASSIGGASQETQY
>TRBV6-1
ASTAVDNSPLH
>TRBV28
ASTGTALGEQY
>TRBV28
ASSPRTGGFYEQY
>TRBV4-1
ASSQERGSNEKLF
>TRBV25-1
ASSNLWGRNEQY
>TRBV19
ASSISHTNTEAF
>TRBV5-1
ASSPGTGNTGELF
>TRBV4-1
ASSQEGTSGQETQY
>TRBV12-5
ASGLRGGFETQY
>TRBV7-9
ASGLQDSYEQY
>TRBV7-3
ASSLIPGNTGELF
>TRBV11-2
ASSSGLAGALSYNEQF
>TRBV29-1
SVGPPVARTDTQY